The 5 T cell receptor beta chains reported below all come from one sample, sequenced in a study of vaccination effects on CD4 cells after COVID-19. Cultured cells yielded isolated CD4+ T cells after nine to ten days. Sequencing was performed with immunoSEQ multiplex PCR; in TCRdb, only in-frame clones are kept and a portion is missing. This table holds more than 45,000 clones, about 83% found once. These TCRs are of unknown antigen specificity. This specimen was CD4+ T cells from PBMCs cultured without peptide, taken before COVID-19 vaccination. The receptors shown here come from a human donor who received a COVID-19 vaccine.

This clone was detected a few times. The CDR3 DNA sequence: TGTGCCAGCAGTTTTGGTCAGAACTATGGCTACACCTTC. Its protein is CASSFGQNYGYTF. The rearrangement links TRBV2 to TRBJ1-2; no clear D gene. Germline values: CDR1 SNHLY, CDR2 FYNNEI. This CDR3 comprises 13 residues. V lost 5 bases to trimming and J lost 2 bases, with 9 bases between them.

This clone occurred once. This chain links TRBV5-4 with TRBJ1-1, with 10 bases aligning to TRBD1. This CDR3 spans 15 amino acids. J lost 4 bases, V lost 4 bases, and 7 bases had no gene match. Germline lookup yields CDR1 SGHNT and CDR2 YYREEE (reference sequence). The CDR3 protein is CASSPRQGASTEAFF. The CDR3 DNA sequence: TGTGCCAGCAGCCCGAGACAGGGGGCGAGCACTGAAGCTTTCTTT. Based on the CDR3 plus reference TRBV5-4 and TRBJ1-1, the full variable domain is ETGVTQSPTHLIKTRGQQVTLRCSSQSGHNTVSWYQQALGQGPQFIFQYYREEENGRGNFPPRFSGLQFPNYSSELNVNALELDDSALYLCASSPRQGASTEAFFGQGTRLTVV.

The chain is built from TRBV11-3 and TRBJ2-1; no clear D. CDR1 and CDR2 (germline): SGHNT, YENEEA. The CDR3 sequence is 13 residues long. V lost 0 bases, J lost 9 bases, and 9 bases lay in between. CDR3 loop: CASSLEGNAEQFF. The CDR3 bases are TGTGCCAGCAGCTTAGAAGGGAATGCTGAGCAGTTCTTC.

This chain links TRBV15 with TRBJ2-7; 10 bases align to TRBD1. Germline V gene sequence: CDR1 LNHNV, CDR2 YYDKDF (reference sequence). V lost 5 bases to trimming and J lost 1 base; unmatched junction nucleotides: 5. This CDR3 has 15 residues. The CDR3 loop is CATSDWTGGSYEQYV. Written as DNA, the CDR3 is TGTGCCACCAGCGATTGGACAGGGGGATCCTACGAGCAGTACGTC.

The chain couples TRBV5-4 to TRBJ2-5; 13 bases are shared with TRBD2. In germline, CDR1 is SGHNT, CDR2 YYREEE (reference sequence). There are 15 residues in the CDR3. The J segment lost 3 bases and the V segment lost 2 bases, leaving 1 base of the junction unmatched. Here the CDR3 DNA reads TGTGCCAGCAGCTTTACTAGCGGGGGGGAAGAGACCCAGTACTTC. It encodes CASSFTSGGEETQYF.